The T cell receptor (beta chain) described here comes from a study of cytotoxic CD8 clonotypes in ibrutinib-treated CLL. Comments on this clone: The antigen is undetermined.

Measured with immunoSEQ multiplex PCR; TCRdb has only the in-frame clones, and not every one. The sample contains about 300,000 clones, 67% of which appear only once. V lost 3 bases and J 1 base, leaving 17 bases between the germline ends. The CDR3 contains 17 residues. The germline CDR1 and CDR2 sequences are SGHAT and FQNNGV. General study points: Baseline levels were approached again at progression, after clonality had risen at ibrutinib response.

The gene calls are TRBV11-2 and TRBJ2-3, with D perhaps TRBD1 (6 bases). The sequenced sample was PBMCs, obtained after 36 months of ibrutinib treatment. This receptor was identified in a human donor with chronic lymphocytic leukemia. This CDR3 is CASSFRVGARGTDTQYF. The CDR3 DNA reads TGTGCCAGCAGCTTCCGTGTGGGGGCTAGGGGCACAGATACGCAGTATTTT.